This paragraph reports one TCR beta chain. No cognate antigen has been identified for it. No base quality values were provided; no much bigger clone lies one nucleotide off. The entry originates in a study of blood T cell repertoires in COVID-19 (TCRdb year 2020). Broadly, across the study: Samples from collaborators originated in the United States, Italy and Spain and spanned both the acute and convalescent phases of COVID-19. HLA class I and class II types, where available, came from metadata supplied by the sample provider rather than from assay-based typing. The repertoires were released in a freely available public database intended as a resource for research on the immune response to SARS-CoV-2. The samples were drawn from the first 160 participants of the ongoing ImmuneRACE study and from 1,254 subjects provided by 6 global collaborators. Subjects who had been exposed to COVID-19, were actively infected with it, or had recovered from it provided the deeply sampled blood TCRbeta repertoires that made up the dataset. The material from the prospective study consisted of cDNA or gDNA derived from T cells, B-cell-depleted T cells, or PBMCs. The sample metadata nearly always contained a de-identified subject ID, COVID-19 status, age in years and sex. What the research found in general, with its limitations: Clinical and demographic metadata were provided uncurated, with the amount varying by source and participant.

CDR1 and CDR2, looked up from the germline V gene, are MNHEY and SVGAGI. V has 7 bases trimmed and J has 6 bases trimmed; junction bases matching no gene number 8. CDR3 length: 15 amino acids, cysteine to phenylalanine. Only the CDR3 part of the read is kept: 45 bases, read in frame from the first base. TCRbeta CDR3 regions were amplified from genomic DNA using the immunoSEQ Assay, a bias-controlled multiplex PCR. On the authors' methods: The number of nucleated cells in each sample was estimated from the amplification of reference gene primers within the assay. To quantify the absolute abundance of each unique TCRbeta CDR3 rearrangement, sequence reads were collapsed and filtered. Productive Simpson clonality was computed per sample as the square root of Simpson's diversity index over productive rearrangements. TCRdb provides this immuneACCESS table in a form limited to in-frame rearrangements. Some clones are lacking; in checked studies, under half of them reflect an unresolved V gene, and why the rest are absent is not known. The V and J calls and clone size were taken over from that table, and D and trimming were inferred from the DNA. Counted in this sample were over 250,000 clones; approximately 90% of them appeared once. Approximately 6.5% of the sample comes from the top ten.

At one collaborating source in Seattle, patients were enrolled during active infection and were followed longitudinally through the course of disease. Each collaborating institution followed its own protocols to collect whole blood in K2EDTA tubes. For TCRbeta analysis, collaborators shipped samples in one of three forms: frozen whole blood, isolated PBMCs, or DNA extracted from either of those sample types. This receptor was obtained from a woman between 50 and 59 years old with COVID-19, enrolled during active disease. The sequenced sample was peripheral blood. The chain uses TRBV6-5 and TRBJ2-1; TRBD1 lines up with 11 middle nucleotides. This receptor carries the CDR3 CASILPGTGGNEQFF. The sequenced DNA is TGTGCCAGCATTCTACCGGGGACAGGGGGCAATGAGCAGTTCTTC.